These 32 T cell receptor beta chains were sequenced from one sample in a study of blood T cell repertoires in COVID-19. Generated by immunoSEQ multiplex PCR, the TCRdb table keeps only in-frame clones and is missing some. Of fewer than 250,000 clones in the sample, approximately 80% were seen once. The sample consisted of peripheral blood. The receptors come from a woman aged 50 to 60 with acute or convalescent COVID-19.

The chain carries TRBV19 and TRBJ2-5; TRBD1 matches 8 bases. This CDR3 region has 15 residues. The trim removed 5 bases at V and 4 bases at J, leaving 9 bases unmatched. In germline, CDR1 is LNHDA, CDR2 SQIVND (reference sequence). This CDR3 reads CASSFQGAMPETQYF. CDR3 DNA: TGTGCCAGTAGTTTCCAGGGGGCCATGCCAGAGACCCAGTACTTC.

The chain employs TRBV28 and TRBJ2-5; 7 bases map to TRBD1. Germline V gene lookup returns CDR1 MDHEN and CDR2 SYDVKM. The CDR3 extends over 19 amino acids. Trimming removed 7 bases from V and 4 bases from J; junction bases left unmatched: 24. The CDR3 sequence is CASTVNSGGRSFALETQYF. CDR3 bases: TGTGCCAGCACCGTCAATTCAGGGGGAAGAAGTTTTGCGTTAGAGACCCAGTACTTC.

V gene TRBV18 combines with J gene TRBJ2-2; D possibly corresponds to TRBD1 (6 bases). The CDR3 is made up of 13 amino acids. CDR1 KGHSH and CDR2 LQKENI come from the germline V gene. V dropped 3 bases and J dropped 6 bases, with 8 bases sitting between them. The CDR3 DNA reads TGTGCCAGCTCACCTACAGGGTCCGGGGAGCTGTTTTTT. Its protein product is CASSPTGSGELFF.

The chain is built from TRBV11-3 and TRBJ2-3, with 11 positions matching TRBD1. CDR3 length: 14 amino acids. Germline lookup yields CDR1 SGHNT and CDR2 YENEEA. The V gene end was trimmed by 4 bases and the J gene end by 6 bases; junction bases not matched to a gene: 3. The CDR3 spells CASSSGQGADTQYF. The DNA of the CDR3 is TGTGCCAGCAGCTCCGGACAGGGGGCGGATACGCAGTATTTT.

Details on this clone: In the same sample, other DNA sequences code for this CDR3. The chain recombines TRBV5-1 with TRBJ2-3; 8 bases map to TRBD2. The V and J ends lost 2 bases and 2 bases, in that order; junction bases with no gene match: 4. Germline V lookup: CDR1 SGHRS, CDR2 YFSETQ. The CDR3 contains 15 residues. CDR3 in DNA: TGCGCCAGCAGCTTCTCGGGGGGGCCCACAGATACGCAGTATTTT. Protein product: CASSFSGGPTDTQYF.

The gene calls are TRBV6-1 and TRBJ2-2, with D maybe TRBD1 (6 bases). CDR1 and CDR2 (germline): MNHNS, SASEGT. V lost 6 bases and J lost 1, with 6 bases in between. This CDR3 is built from 13 residues. The DNA of the CDR3 is TGTGCCAGCAGGACAGGGAACACCGGGGAGCTGTTTTTT. It translates to CASRTGNTGELFF.

On this clone: The same CDR3 arises from other DNA sequences in this sample as well. The J gene is TRBJ2-7, the V gene TRBV2; D gene uncertain. Germline V lookup: CDR1 SNHLY, CDR2 FYNNEI. V lost 4 bases to trimming and J lost 6 bases, with 7 bases between them. The CDR3 has 11 residues. CDR3 coding DNA: TGTGCCAGCAGTGTTCTACTCGAGCAGTACTTC. Amino acids: CASSVLLEQYF.

V gene TRBV2 combines with J gene TRBJ2-7; tentatively, D is TRBD1 (5 bases). Germline CDR1 reads SNHLY; CDR2 reads FYNNEI. CDR3 length equals 12 residues. V lost 1 base and J lost 6, with 7 bases in between. The CDR3 sequence is CASSEVTVEQYF. In DNA form, the CDR3 reads TGTGCCAGCAGTGAAGTGACAGTCGAGCAGTACTTC.

This chain joins TRBV2 and TRBJ2-3; the D gene is possibly TRBD2 (6 bases). This CDR3 spans 14 amino acids. The germline V gene encodes CDR1 SNHLY and CDR2 FYNNEI. Trimming removed 2 bases at V and 1 base at J, with 7 bases between. The CDR3 nucleotides read TGTGCCAGCAGTGAAACGGGGGGCACAGATACGCAGTATTTT. This gives the protein CASSETGGTDTQYF.

The chain recombines TRBV28 with TRBJ2-1; unclear D gene. The CDR3 runs 15 residues. The germline V gene encodes CDR1 MDHEN and CDR2 SYDVKM. With 3 bases removed from V and 4 bases from J, the gap between germline ends came to 13 bases. CDR3 region: CASSLSVSGYNEQFF. Here the CDR3 DNA reads TGTGCCAGCAGTTTGTCGGTTTCCGGGTACAATGAGCAGTTCTTC.

The chain is built from TRBV3-1 (or the pseudogene TRBV3-2) and TRBJ1-2; the D gene is possibly TRBD1 (6 bases). V lost 0 bases and J lost 6, with 14 bases in between. The CDR3 consists of 15 residues. Germline lookup yields CDR1 LGHDT and CDR2 YNNKEL (reference sequence). The CDR3: CASSQDRLYRDGYTF. CDR3 coding DNA: TGTGCCAGCAGCCAAGATCGCCTTTACAGGGATGGCTACACCTTC.

This clone was counted between two and nine times. The chain recombines TRBV28 with TRBJ1-4; 7 bases align to TRBD1. Trimming at V came to 7 bases and at J to 4 bases, leaving 9 bases not matched to a gene. CDR3 length equals 15 residues. The germline CDR1 and CDR2 sequences are MDHEN and SYDVKM. The CDR3 protein is CASTAMTGSNEKLFF. CDR3 DNA sequence: TGTGCCAGCACCGCAATGACAGGGAGTAATGAAAAACTGTTTTTT.

The J gene is TRBJ2-5, the V gene TRBV7-2; D gene ambiguous. The germline V gene has CDR1 SGHTA and CDR2 FQGNSA. V lost 4 bases and J 4 bases, leaving 7 bases between the germline ends. The CDR3 spans 12 residues. CDR3 bases: TGTGCCAGCAGCTCCGACATAGAGACCCAGTACTTC. The encoded protein is CASSSDIETQYF. Together with reference TRBV7-2 and TRBJ2-5, the CDR3 gives the full variable domain: GAGVSQSPSNKVTEKGKDVELRCDPISGHTALYWYRQSLGQGLEFLIYFQGNSAPDKSGLPSDRFSAERTGGSVSTLTIQRTQQEDSAVYLCASSSDIETQYFGPGTRLLVL.

The J gene is TRBJ2-7, the V gene TRBV10-1; tentatively, D is TRBD2 (5 bases). V dropped 0 bases and J dropped 9 bases, with 15 bases sitting between them. Germline CDR1 reads WNHNN; CDR2 reads SYGVQD (reference sequence). The CDR3 consists of 14 residues. The CDR3 here is CASSESDWTAWQYF. In DNA, the CDR3 is TGCGCCAGCAGTGAGTCGGACTGGACGGCTTGGCAGTACTTC.

CDR3 in DNA: TGTGCCAGCAGCTTGGCCCTGGACAGATCCTCTTCACCCCTCCACTTT. Its translation is CASSLALDRSSSPLHF. V and J are TRBV5-4 and TRBJ1-6, with D perhaps matching TRBD1 (6 bases). The germline gives CDR1 SGHNT, CDR2 YYREEE (reference sequence). V lost 0 bases and J 9 bases, leaving 16 bases between the germline ends. This CDR3 contains 16 residues.

A remark on this clone: A junction boundary mismatches the germline segment, possibly from a read error. The chain employs TRBV20-1 and TRBJ2-1; maybe TRBD2 (6 bases). Per germline, CDR1 DFQATT and CDR2 SNEGSKA (reference sequence). The CDR3 extends over 10 amino acids. As DNA, the CDR3 is TGCAGTGCCCCTCGGGACTTTCAGCTCTTC. Its protein product is CSAPRDFQLF.

The genes are TRBV6-5 and TRBJ1-5; perhaps TRBD1 as D (6 bases). Germline CDR1 reads MNHEY; CDR2 reads SVGAGI. CDR3 length: 16 amino acids. V was shortened by 4 bases and J by 0 bases, with 13 bases between the two germline ends. The CDR3 bases are TGTGCCAGCAGTTCGGGCATGGGGGCTAGCAATCAGCCCCAGCATTTT. Translated: CASSSGMGASNQPQHF.

The rearrangement links TRBV5-4 to TRBJ2-1, with TRBD1 matching over 8 bases. The ends lost 4 bases at V and 4 bases at J; junction bases unmatched: 7. Per germline, CDR1 SGHNT and CDR2 YYREEE (reference sequence). The CDR3 is 15 amino acids. CDR3 DNA: TGTGCCAGCAGCATTGACAGGGGAATATACAATGAGCAGTTCTTC. Protein: CASSIDRGIYNEQFF.

This clone showed up just once. The chain joins TRBV4-3 to TRBJ2-6, with D unresolved. The germline gives CDR1 LGHNA, CDR2 YSLEER. This CDR3 contains 14 residues. The V end lost 4 bases, the J end lost 1 base, and 5 bases lay between the germline ends. CDR3 region: CASSPRSGANVLTF. The CDR3 nucleotides read TGCGCCAGCAGCCCCCGGTCTGGGGCCAACGTCCTGACTTTC.

The chain combines TRBV5-6 with TRBJ1-1; D is uncertain. The V gene lost 4 bases and the J gene lost 8 bases, with 12 bases spanning the gap. This CDR3 region has 12 residues. The V gene's germline CDR1 is SGHDT and CDR2 YYEEEE. The CDR3 DNA reads TGTGCCAGCAGCCGCCTTACGCGGGAAGCTTTCTTT. This sequence encodes CASSRLTREAFF. Together with reference TRBV5-6 and TRBJ1-1, the CDR3 gives the full variable domain: DAGVTQSPTHLIKTRGQQVTLRCSPKSGHDTVSWYQQALGQGPQFIFQYYEEEERQRGNFPDRFSGHQFPNYSSELNVNALLLGDSALYLCASSRLTREAFFGQGTRLTVV.

The CDR3 nucleotides read TGTGCCAGCAAAGCTTACAGGGGTAGTTCACCCCTCCACTTT. Residues: CASKAYRGSSPLHF. The rearrangement uses TRBV6-5 and TRBJ1-6; TRBD1 matches at 7 bases. Germline CDR1 reads MNHEY; CDR2 reads SVGAGI. The CDR3 has 14 residues. The J segment lost 9 bases and the V segment lost 7 bases, leaving 9 bases of the junction unmatched.

This clone was counted once. The J gene is TRBJ2-1, the V gene TRBV2; weak D call: TRBD2 (5 bases). The germline CDR1 and CDR2 sequences are SNHLY and FYNNEI. V lost 6 bases and J lost 5, with 11 bases in between. This CDR3 has 13 residues. The chain's CDR3 is CASSLLVNNEQFF. The CDR3 DNA reads TGTGCCAGCAGCCTACTAGTCAACAATGAGCAGTTCTTC. Drawing the rest from reference TRBV2 and TRBJ2-1, the complete variable domain is EPEVTQTPSHQVTQMGQEVILRCVPISNHLYFYWYRQILGQKVEFLVSFYNNEISEKSEIFDDQFSVERPDGSNFTLKIRSTKLEDSAMYFCASSLLVNNEQFFGPGTRLTVL.

The chain joins TRBV28 to TRBJ2-5; 9 positions match TRBD2. Germline values: CDR1 MDHEN, CDR2 SYDVKM. Unmatched junction bases numbered 4, after V lost 7 bases and J lost 1 base. This CDR3 region has 14 residues. This CDR3 reads CASKVSGGQETQYF. In DNA form, the CDR3 reads TGTGCCAGCAAAGTTAGCGGGGGCCAAGAGACCCAGTACTTC.

The V gene is TRBV19, the J gene TRBJ2-6; D remains unclear. Germline CDR1 and CDR2: LNHDA and SQIVND (reference sequence). The V end was cut by 6 bases, the J end by 5 bases, with 14 bases between. The CDR3 loop spans 15 amino acids. The CDR3 DNA is TGTGCCAGTAGCCCAACAATCCGCTGGGCCAACGTCCTGACTTTC. Its translation is CASSPTIRWANVLTF.

Comment on this clone: An end of the junction differs from the germline gene, which may be a read error. The CDR3 loop reads CASSRATTSEKLFF. The CDR3 DNA reads TGTGCCAGCAGTCGGGCGACAACTAGTGAAAAACTGTTTTTT. This chain connects TRBV11-2 to TRBJ1-4, with D unclear. Looked up from germline, CDR1 is SGHAT and CDR2 is FQNNGV. The CDR3 contains 14 residues.

The chain is built from TRBV5-1 and TRBJ2-7; D unclear. The V gene's germline CDR1 is SGHRS and CDR2 YFSETQ. Trimming cost V 0 bases and J 0 bases, with 10 bases left between them. The length of the CDR3 is 15 residues. The CDR3 sequence: CASSLETWSSYEQYF. As DNA, the CDR3 is TGCGCCAGCAGCTTGGAGACTTGGAGCTCCTACGAGCAGTACTTC. The full variable domain, in which reference TRBV5-1 and TRBJ2-7 provide the parts outside the CDR3, is KAGVTQTPRYLIKTRGQQVTLSCSPISGHRSVSWYQQTPGQGLQFLFEYFSETQRNKGNFPGRFSGRQFSNSRSEMNVSTLELGDSALYLCASSLETWSSYEQYFGPGTRLTVT.

The V call is TRBV24-1, the J call TRBJ2-2; possible D gene TRBD1, 6 bases. The V gene's germline CDR1 is KGHDR and CDR2 SFDVKD. The CDR3 has 14 residues. The V end was cut by 1 base, the J end by 4 bases, with 6 bases between. The CDR3 DNA reads TGTGCCACCAGTGATTTCAGGGGCACCGGGGAGCTGTTTTTT. Protein: CATSDFRGTGELFF.

In this sample, this clone turned up a few times. The chain employs TRBV7-2 and TRBJ2-1; D remains unclear. The CDR3 is 15 residues long. V was trimmed by 4 bases and J by 2 bases, leaving 12 bases between them. Germline lookup yields CDR1 SGHTA and CDR2 FQGNSA. The CDR3 loop reads CASSSLLLPYNEQFF. For the CDR3, the DNA is TGTGCCAGCAGCTCGCTACTCCTGCCCTACAATGAGCAGTTCTTC.

This clone has more than one count but fewer than ten. The CDR3 DNA sequence: TGTGCCACCAGTAGAGGGGGACAAGAGACCCAGTACTTC. Translation: CATSRGGQETQYF. V gene TRBV24-1 combines with J gene TRBJ2-5; D possibly corresponds to TRBD1 (6 bases). Germline CDR1 and CDR2: KGHDR and SFDVKD. Trimming cost V 6 bases and J 2 bases, with 9 bases left between them. This CDR3 is 13 amino acids long.

Here the CDR3 DNA reads TGTGCCAGCAGGTCAGGCGGGAGGGTGGAGACCCAGTACTTC. Protein: CASRSGGRVETQYF. The rearrangement links TRBV11-2 to TRBJ2-5; the match to TRBD2 covers 9 bases. The germline CDR1 and CDR2 sequences are SGHAT and FQNNGV. The CDR3 runs to 14 residues. Unmatched junction bases numbered 7, after V lost 6 bases and J lost 5 bases.

The chain links TRBV4-2 to TRBJ2-7; D remains unclear. Germline loops: CDR1 LGHNA, CDR2 YNFKEQ. CDR3 length: 13 amino acids. Between the trimmed V and J ends, which lost 3 bases and 1 base, there was a span of 7 bases. DNA of the CDR3: TGTGCCAGCAGCCAGGCGGCTTCCTACGAGCAGTACTTC. Residues: CASSQAASYEQYF.

In its sample, this clone was seen once. The rearrangement links TRBV5-4 to TRBJ2-5; TRBD1 aligns across 7 bases. The trim removed 4 bases at V and 3 bases at J, leaving 9 bases unmatched. This CDR3 contains 15 residues. The germline V gene encodes CDR1 SGHNT and CDR2 YYREEE (reference sequence). The DNA of the CDR3 is TGTGCCAGCAGCGGGCAAGGGGGCAATAAAGAGACCCAGTACTTC. Translated, it gives CASSGQGGNKETQYF.